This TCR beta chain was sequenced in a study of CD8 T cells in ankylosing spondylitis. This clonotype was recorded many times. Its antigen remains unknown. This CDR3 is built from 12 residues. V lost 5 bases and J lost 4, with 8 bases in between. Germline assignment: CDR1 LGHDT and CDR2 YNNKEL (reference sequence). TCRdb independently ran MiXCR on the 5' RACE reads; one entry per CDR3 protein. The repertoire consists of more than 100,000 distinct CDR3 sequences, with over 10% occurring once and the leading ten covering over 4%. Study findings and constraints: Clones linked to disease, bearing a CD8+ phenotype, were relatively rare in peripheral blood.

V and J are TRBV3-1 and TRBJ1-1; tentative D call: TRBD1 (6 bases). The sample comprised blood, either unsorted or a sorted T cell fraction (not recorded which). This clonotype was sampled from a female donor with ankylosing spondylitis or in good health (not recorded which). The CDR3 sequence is CASSKGVTEAFF. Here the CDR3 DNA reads TGTGCCAGCAGCAAGGGGGTCACTGAAGCTTTCTTT.